This TCR beta chain was sequenced during a study of CD8+ T cells in alopecia areata. Study-wide background: It was approximately 6-10-week-old female C3H/HeJ mice that received skin from roughly 6-12-month-old C3H/HeJ graft donors with spontaneous alopecia. Study findings and constraints: Across lesional scalp, and particularly alopecia totalis/universalis, clonality surpassed that of normal scalp. Relative to mice, TCR sharing across patients was less clear, a difference possibly HLA-related. Sequencing of scalp tissue also captures the resident alphabeta T cells of normal skin.

This clone turned up a few times. As yet, its antigen is unknown. Mouse gene names and germline throughout. The read stops 4 residues short of the end of the CDR3; the missing end is completed from the germline J gene. Other nucleotide sequences from this sample produce the same CDR3. CDR1 NNHDY and CDR2 SYVADS come from the germline V gene. J lost 3 bases, V lost 2 bases, and 4 bases had no gene match. The CDR3 loop spans 14 amino acids. Extracted RNA was reverse transcribed into cDNA, the sequencing template. Libraries were prepared by immunoSEQ multiplex PCR; TCRdb keeps only in-frame clonotypes and omits some of them. This repertoire holds around 100,000 clones, and none appear only once.

V gene TRBV13-3 combines with J gene TRBJ2-7, with 8 bases fitting TRBD2. The sequence was collected from a C3H/HeJ mouse with alopecia areata. The strain bears MHC haplotype H2-k. The source material was lesional skin. The CDR3 here is CASSDRLGSYEQYF. The sequenced part of the CDR3 DNA is TGTGCCAGCAGTGACCGACTGGGGAGCTAT.